This TCR beta chain was obtained from a study of T cell changes during pregnancy in multiple sclerosis. Germline V gives CDR1 MNHEY, CDR2 SVGAGI. J was trimmed by 7 bases and V by 6 bases; bases with no gene match: 6. The CDR3 is made up of 13 amino acids. TCRdb's copy holds only in-frame clones and misses some; the assay was immunoSEQ multiplex PCR. The profile shows more than 70,000 clones, 85% to 95% of them singletons. The clonotype originates from a female donor with multiple sclerosis, enrolled in a pregnancy study. J is TRBJ2-1 and V is TRBV6-5; 7 nucleotides align to TRBD1. The sequenced sample was peripheral blood, obtained before pregnancy. The CDR3 DNA reads TGTGCCAGCAGCCTGATACAGGGGAATGAGCAGTTCTTC. Protein sequence: CASSLIQGNEQFF.